The next 4 T cell receptor beta chains were all read from a single sample in a study of OX40 agonist ivuxolimab in advanced cancers. Assay used: immunoSEQ multiplex PCR; TCRdb lists only in-frame clones, some missing. The profile covers tens of thousands of clones, with roughly nine tenths appearing a single time and roughly 13% taken by the ten largest. The sample here was CD4+ or CD8+ T cells sorted from blood, taken in a trial of the OX40 agonist ivuxolimab. Receptor source: an adult with an advanced solid tumor such as melanoma, head and neck, liver or kidney cancer.

The chain couples TRBV5-1 to TRBJ2-3, with 11 bases matching TRBD1. The germline CDR1 and CDR2 sequences are SGHRS and YFSETQ. This CDR3 region has 13 residues. The ends lost 7 bases at V and 6 bases at J; junction bases unmatched: 4. CDR3 coding DNA: TGCGCCAGCGGACAGGGGGCAGGTGATACGCAGTATTTT. It is translated as CASGQGAGDTQYF.

The chain links TRBV6-1 to TRBJ2-3; the D gene is possibly TRBD2 (6 bases). Germline V gene sequence: CDR1 MNHNS, CDR2 SASEGT. This CDR3 has 15 residues. V was shortened by 10 bases and J by 2 bases, with 19 bases between the two germline ends. The CDR3 region has the DNA TGTGCCACCCAGTCCGGGCGGGGCCTCACAGATACGCAGTATTTT. Translated, it gives CATQSGRGLTDTQYF.

The CDR3 DNA is TGCGCCAGCAGCCAAAACAGGGAGGAGATCTACGAGCAGTACTTC. Protein product: CASSQNREEIYEQYF. The genes are TRBV4-3 and TRBJ2-7; D assignment may be TRBD1 or TRBD2 (6 bases each). Germline loops: CDR1 LGHNA, CDR2 YSLEER. This CDR3 contains 15 residues. V was cut by 2 bases and J by 3 bases, with 14 bases left in between.

This clone was picked up one time. The chain recombines TRBV28 with TRBJ1-5; TRBD1 agrees at 9 bases. V lost 6 bases and J lost 6; bases outside the gene matches: 9. Germline CDR1 MDHEN, CDR2 SYDVKM. This CDR3 contains 15 residues. The CDR3 spells CASSDTGGVSQPQHF. CDR3 nucleotide sequence: TGTGCCAGCAGCGATACAGGGGGCGTCAGTCAGCCCCAGCATTTT.